This T cell receptor beta chain emerged from a study of T-cell reconstitution after alpha-beta-depleted transplantation in children. The TCRbeta library was prepared with unique molecular identifiers. TCRdb recomputed calls from the PCR reads with MiXCR, one row per CDR3 protein. The sample comprises approximately 300,000 distinct CDR3 sequences, around a tenth of which are singletons, and around 20% rests with the top ten. On this clonotype itself: Its antigen is unknown.

The length of the CDR3 is 14 residues. Germline trimming cut 2 bases from V and 4 bases from J; bases unmatched to any gene: 0. Germline loops: CDR1 MDHEN, CDR2 SYDVKM. Findings and caveats of the study: Elevated TCRbeta diversity at day 60 was traced, in some patients, to surviving recipient T cells and thymic progenitors. Newly produced T cells mostly accounted for T-cell counts and diversity one year post-transplant. Expanded graft clones, several hundred of them, were reportedly the source of alpha-beta T cells about two months after transplant.

The genes are TRBV28 and TRBJ2-3; 10 bases fit TRBD2. The receptor was derived from a male patient aged 2-15 years who had a stem cell transplant for chronic granulomatous disease, so the T cells may come from the graft donor. The sequences come from peripheral blood, collected 180 days after TCRalphabeta/CD19-depleted stem cell transplant. The CDR3: CASSLLAGADTQYF. The CDR3 DNA follows: TGTGCCAGCAGTTTACTAGCGGGAGCAGATACGCAGTATTTT.